One T cell receptor (beta chain) is described in this entry. These data come from a study of blood T cell repertoires in COVID-19. In the study overall: The study drew acute and convalescent COVID-19 samples from the United States, Italy and Spain. T cells, B-cell-depleted T cells, or PBMCs provided the cDNA or gDNA that served as material.

In the authors' methods: By means of reference gene primer amplification, nucleated cell counts were estimated. Generated by immunoSEQ multiplex PCR, the TCRdb table keeps only in-frame clones and is missing some. The V and J calls and clone size are taken from that table; D and trimming were inferred from the DNA. The sample lists roughly 280,000 clones, approximately 87% occurring once. The source material was peripheral blood. The TCR sequence derives from a man aged 55-75 years who had recovered from COVID-19.

The CDR3, as DNA: TGTGCCAGCACCACCCCCCCGACAGGGCGAGGAGTCACTGAAGCTTTCTTT. Translation: CASTTPPTGRGVTEAFF. This sequence joins TRBV28 and TRBJ1-1; 7 positions agree with TRBD1. V lost 7 bases, J lost 4 bases, and 18 bases stayed unmatched. Per germline, CDR1 MDHEN and CDR2 SYDVKM. This CDR3 region has 17 residues.